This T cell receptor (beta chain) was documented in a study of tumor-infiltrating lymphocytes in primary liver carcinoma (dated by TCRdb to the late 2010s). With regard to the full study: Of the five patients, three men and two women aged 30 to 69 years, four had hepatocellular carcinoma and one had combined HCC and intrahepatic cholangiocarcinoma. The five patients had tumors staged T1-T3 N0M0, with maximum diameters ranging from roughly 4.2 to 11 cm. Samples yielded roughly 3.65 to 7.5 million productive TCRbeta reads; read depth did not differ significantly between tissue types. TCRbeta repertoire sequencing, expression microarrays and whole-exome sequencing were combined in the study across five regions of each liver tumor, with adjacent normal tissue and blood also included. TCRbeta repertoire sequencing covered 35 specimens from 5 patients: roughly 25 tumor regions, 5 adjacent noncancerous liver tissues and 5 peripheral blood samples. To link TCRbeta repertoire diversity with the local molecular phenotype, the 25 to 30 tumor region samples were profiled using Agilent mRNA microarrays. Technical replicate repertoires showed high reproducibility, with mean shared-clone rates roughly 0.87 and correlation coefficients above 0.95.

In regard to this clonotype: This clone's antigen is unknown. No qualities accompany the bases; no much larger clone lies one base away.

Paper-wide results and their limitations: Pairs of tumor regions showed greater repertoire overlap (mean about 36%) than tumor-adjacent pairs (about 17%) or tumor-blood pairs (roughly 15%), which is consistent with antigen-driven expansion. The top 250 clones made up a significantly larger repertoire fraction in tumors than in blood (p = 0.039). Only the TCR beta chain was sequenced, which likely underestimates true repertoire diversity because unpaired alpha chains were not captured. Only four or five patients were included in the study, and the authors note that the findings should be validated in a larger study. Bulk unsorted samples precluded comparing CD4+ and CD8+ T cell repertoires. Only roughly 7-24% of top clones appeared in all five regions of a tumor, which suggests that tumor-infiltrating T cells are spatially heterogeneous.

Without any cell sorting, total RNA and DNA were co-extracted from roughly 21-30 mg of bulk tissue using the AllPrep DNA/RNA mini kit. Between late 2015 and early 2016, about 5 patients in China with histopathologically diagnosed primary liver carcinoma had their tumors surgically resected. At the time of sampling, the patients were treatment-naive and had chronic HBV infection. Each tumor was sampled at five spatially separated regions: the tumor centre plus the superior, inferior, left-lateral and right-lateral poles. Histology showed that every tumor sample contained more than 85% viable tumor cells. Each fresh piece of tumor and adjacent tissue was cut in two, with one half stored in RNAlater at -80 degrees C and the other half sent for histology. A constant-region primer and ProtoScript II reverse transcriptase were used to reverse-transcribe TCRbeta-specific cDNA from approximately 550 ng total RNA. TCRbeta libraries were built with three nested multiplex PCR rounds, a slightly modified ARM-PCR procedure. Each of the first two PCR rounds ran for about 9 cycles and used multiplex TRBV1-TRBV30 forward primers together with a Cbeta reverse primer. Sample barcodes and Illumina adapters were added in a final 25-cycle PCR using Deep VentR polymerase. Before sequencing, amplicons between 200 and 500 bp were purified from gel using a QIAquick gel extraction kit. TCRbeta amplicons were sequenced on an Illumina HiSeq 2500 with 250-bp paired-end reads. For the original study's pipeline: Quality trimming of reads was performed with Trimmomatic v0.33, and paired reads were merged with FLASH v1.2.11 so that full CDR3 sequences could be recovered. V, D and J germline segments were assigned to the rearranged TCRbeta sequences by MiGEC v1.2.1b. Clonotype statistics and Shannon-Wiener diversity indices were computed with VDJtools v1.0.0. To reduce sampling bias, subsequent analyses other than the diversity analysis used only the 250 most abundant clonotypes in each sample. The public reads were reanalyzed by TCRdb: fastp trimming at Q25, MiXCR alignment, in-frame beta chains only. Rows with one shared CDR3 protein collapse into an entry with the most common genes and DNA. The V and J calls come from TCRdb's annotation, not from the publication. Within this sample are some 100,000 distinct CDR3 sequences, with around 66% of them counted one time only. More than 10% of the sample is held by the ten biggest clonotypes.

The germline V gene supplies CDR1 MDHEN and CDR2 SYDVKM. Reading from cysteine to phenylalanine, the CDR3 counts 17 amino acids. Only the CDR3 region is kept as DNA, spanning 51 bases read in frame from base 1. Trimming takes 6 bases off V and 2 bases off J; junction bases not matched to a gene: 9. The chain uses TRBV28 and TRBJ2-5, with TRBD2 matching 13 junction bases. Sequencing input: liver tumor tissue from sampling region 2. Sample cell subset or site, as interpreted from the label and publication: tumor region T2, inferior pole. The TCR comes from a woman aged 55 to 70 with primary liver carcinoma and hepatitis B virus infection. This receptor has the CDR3 CASSSGTSGMPQETQYF. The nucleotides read TGTGCCAGCAGCTCCGGGACTAGCGGGATGCCGCAAGAGACCCAGTACTTC.